This T cell receptor (beta chain) was retrieved from a study of blood T cell repertoires in COVID-19. Study background: There were acute and convalescent COVID-19 samples, and they came from the United States, Italy and Spain. Nucleic acid was either cDNA or gDNA, and it came from T cells, B-cell-depleted T cells, or PBMCs.

In the authors' methods: Reference gene primer amplification gave estimated nucleated cell counts. Profiled with immunoSEQ multiplex PCR; TCRdb holds only in-frame clones, not every one. V and J calls and clone size are copied from that table; D and trimming were computed from the DNA. The repertoire holds about 290,000 clones, with around four fifths as singletons. There are 15 residues in the CDR3. The V end lost 5 bases, the J end lost 4 bases, and 17 bases lay between the germline ends. Germline CDR1 reads MNHEY; CDR2 reads SMNVEV (reference sequence). The receptor comes from a woman between 50 and 59 years old with active or convalescent COVID-19. V usage is TRBV27 and J usage is TRBJ1-1; D possibly corresponds to TRBD1 (6 bases). The specimen was peripheral blood. The CDR3 nucleotides read TGTGCCAGCAGTCCTCAGGGACAAATCGGCACTGAAGCTTTCTTT. Translated: CASSPQGQIGTEAFF.